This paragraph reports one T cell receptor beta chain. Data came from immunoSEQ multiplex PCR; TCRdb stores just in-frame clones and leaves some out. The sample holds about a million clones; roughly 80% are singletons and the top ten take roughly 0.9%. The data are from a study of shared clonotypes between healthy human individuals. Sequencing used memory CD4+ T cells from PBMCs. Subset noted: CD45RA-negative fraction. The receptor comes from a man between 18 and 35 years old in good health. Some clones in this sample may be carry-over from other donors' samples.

The CDR3 sequence: CASSLGPSGSAYEQYF. The DNA of the CDR3 is TGTGCCAGCAGCTTAGGGCCTAGCGGGTCGGCCTACGAGCAGTACTTC. V is TRBV7-2 and J is TRBJ2-7, with 8 bases identical to TRBD2. The CDR3 sequence is 16 residues long. Per germline, CDR1 SGHTA and CDR2 FQGNSA. The ends lost 1 base at V and 2 bases at J; junction bases unmatched: 7.